These T cell receptor beta chains were read from a single sample in a study of siplizumab effects on memory and regulatory T cells. TCRdb's table, derived via immunoSEQ multiplex PCR, lists solely in-frame clones and lacks some. Seen here are tens of thousands of clones, more than 85% observed once, and the top ten hold 0.35%. Sequencing used naive CD8+ T cells sorted from blood. The origin of the receptors is a human donor in good health. Each CDR3 is given with its conserved first and last residue. A D gene is named only where the DNA matches it firmly. Clone sizes are given selectively: once, few, many, or a class where the clone is expanded.

d_gene	j_gene	v_gene	abundance	CDR3nt	CDR3aa
.	TRBJ2-7	TRBV10-3	.	TGTGCCATCAGTAAGTCGATAGGGGGAGGGCCCTACGAGCAGTACTTC	CAISKSIGGGPYEQYF
.	TRBJ1-2	TRBV5-4	.	TGTGCCAGCAGCTCCAAACCCAACTATGGCTACACCTTC	CASSSKPNYGYTF
.	TRBJ1-1	TRBV4-1	.	TGCGCCAGCAGCCAACAACCGGCAGGGACCTCCATGAACACTGAAGCTTTCTTT	CASSQQPAGTSMNTEAFF
.	TRBJ1-1	TRBV12-2	few	TGTGCAAGTCGACCGGGACAGAGGAACACTGAAGCTTTCTTT	CASRPGQRNTEAFF
.	TRBJ1-1	TRBV4-1	.	TGCGCCAGCAGCCAAGTAAACACTGAAGCTTTCTTT	CASSQVNTEAFF
TRBD1	TRBJ1-1	TRBV13	.	TGTGCCAGCAGCGGGGACAGGGGTAACGGGAACACTGAAGCTTTCTTT	CASSGDRGNGNTEAFF
.	TRBJ2-5	TRBV6-1	.	TGTGCCAGCAGTGAAGCGGATGAGCAGTACTTC	CASSEADEQYF
.	TRBJ2-7	TRBV7-9	.	TGTGCCAGCAGCCACGTCCACGCCTACGAGCAGTACTTC	CASSHVHAYEQYF
.	TRBJ2-1	TRBV7-9	.	TGTGCCAGCAGCTTAGTGGGAGGCTCCGACAATGAGCAGTTCTTC	CASSLVGGSDNEQFF
TRBD1	TRBJ1-2	TRBV5-1	few	TGCGCCAGCAGCTTTACAGGGGACCTTAACACCTTC	CASSFTGDLNTF
TRBD1	TRBJ1-2	TRBV27	.	TGTGCCAGCAGTGGACTACTAGGGACAGCGATCTCATATGGCTACACCTTC	CASSGLLGTAISYGYTF
.	TRBJ2-7	TRBV5-4	.	TGTGCCAGCTCCTTTGATGGGGACCCCTACGAGCAGTACTTC	CASSFDGDPYEQYF
.	TRBJ1-1	TRBV6-5	.	TGTGCCAGCAGTCGGGGCACGAACACTGAAGCTTTCTTT	CASSRGTNTEAFF
TRBD2	TRBJ2-1	TRBV27	.	TGTGCCAGCAGCCCAGGGACTAGCGGGGTCTACAATGAGCAGTTCTTC	CASSPGTSGVYNEQFF
.	TRBJ1-1	TRBV4-1	.	TGCGCCAGCAGCCAAGACCGGGGGCGAGACACTGAAGCTTTCTTT	CASSQDRGRDTEAFF
TRBD2	TRBJ2-7	TRBV7-6	.	TGTGCCAGCAGCTCAACTAGCGGGAGGGCCTCCTACGAGCAGTACTTC	CASSSTSGRASYEQYF
.	TRBJ2-7	TRBV4-1	.	TGCGCCAGCAGCCAAGATACGGTGCAAGCCTACGAGCAGTACTTC	CASSQDTVQAYEQYF
TRBD2	TRBJ2-1	TRBV9	.	TGTGCCAGCAGCGTAGAGGCTAGCGGATACAATGAGCAGTTCTTC	CASSVEASGYNEQFF
.	TRBJ2-1	TRBV4-2	.	TGTGCCAGCAGCCAAGATCTTAGGACTAATTACAATGAGCAGTTCTTC	CASSQDLRTNYNEQFF
.	TRBJ2-5	TRBV13	.	TGTGCCAGCAGCTTAGTGGGACGAGAGACCCAGTACTTC	CASSLVGRETQYF
TRBD1	TRBJ1-1	TRBV2	.	TGTGCCAGCGACAGGCGGGACAGGGGGAACACTGAAGCTTTCTTT	CASDRRDRGNTEAFF
TRBD2	TRBJ2-7	TRBV19	.	TGTGCCAGTAGTATTAGGGCGGGAGGCCTTAACGAGCAGTACTTC	CASSIRAGGLNEQYF
.	TRBJ1-1	TRBV29-1	few	TGCAGCGGAGAGTTAGGGAACACTGAAGCTTTCTTT	CSGELGNTEAFF
TRBD1	TRBJ2-1	TRBV2	.	TGTGCCAGCAGCGGGACAGGGGTGCCTAATGAGCAGTTCTTC	CASSGTGVPNEQFF
.	TRBJ2-1	TRBV9	.	TGTGCCAGCAGCGTAGAGGGGACCACATACAATGAGCAGTTCTTC	CASSVEGTTYNEQFF
TRBD2	TRBJ2-2	TRBV6-5	.	TGTGCCAGCAGTTACTCAGGCGGGGGTGCCGGGGAGCTGTTTTTT	CASSYSGGGAGELFF
TRBD1	TRBJ2-5	TRBV7-9	.	TGTGCCAGCAGCTACGAACAGGGGGCCCAAGGTACCCAGTACTTC	CASSYEQGAQGTQYF
.	TRBJ2-2	TRBV2	.	TGTGCCAGCAGGGCAGTTTTTGGGGAGAACACCGGGGAGCTGTTTTTT	CASRAVFGENTGELFF
TRBD1	TRBJ1-6	TRBV5-1	once	TGCGCCAGCAGCTTGGAAGGACAGGGGGATGTTTCCTTT	CASSLEGQGDVSF
.	TRBJ1-2	TRBV5-1	.	TGCGCCAGCAGCCTGGACCGGGACACAGCCCTTAACTATGGCTACACCTTC	CASSLDRDTALNYGYTF
TRBD2	TRBJ2-3	TRBV11-1	.	TGTGCCAGCAGCTTAGTTAGCGGGGGCCTCACAGATACGCAGTATTTT	CASSLVSGGLTDTQYF
TRBD1	TRBJ1-2	TRBV29-1	.	TGCAGCGTTGAAGAACAGGGGAAGGGCTACACCTTC	CSVEEQGKGYTF
.	TRBJ1-2	TRBV5-6	.	TGTGCCAGCAGCTATGGCAGGATGGGAGGCTACACCTTC	CASSYGRMGGYTF
.	TRBJ2-7	TRBV29-1	.	TGCAGCGTTGGTTTAGGGGCCCGCTACGAGCAGTACTTC	CSVGLGARYEQYF
.	TRBJ2-3	TRBV19	.	TGTGCCAGTAGTCCCTTTGGAGGGGGGATCACAGATACGCAGTATTTT	CASSPFGGGITDTQYF
.	TRBJ2-1	TRBV6-1	.	TGTGCCAGCAGTGAGTCTCCCAGCGGGTTAGGTAATGAGCAGTTCTTC	CASSESPSGLGNEQFF
.	TRBJ2-1	TRBV27	.	TGTGCCAGCAGTTTAAGCGAGACCTACAATGAGCAGTTCTTC	CASSLSETYNEQFF
.	TRBJ1-1	TRBV27	.	TGTGCCAGCAGTTTAGCACGGTCCAACACTGAAGCTTTCTTT	CASSLARSNTEAFF
TRBD2	TRBJ2-3	TRBV11-2	.	TGTGCCAGCAGCTTAGAAGGTTTGGGGGGGGTGGATACGCAGTATTTT	CASSLEGLGGVDTQYF